This T cell receptor beta chain derives from a study of PD-1 blockade in mismatch repair-deficient tumors. Across the whole study: Patients had approximately 12 mismatch repair-deficient cancer types, all previously treated and progressing. Study observations and caveats: Rapid post-treatment expansion, then contraction, generally preceding radiologic response, marked tumor-resident clones.

Note on this clone: The antigen remains unidentified.

All patients were mismatch repair deficient, assessed by either PCR or immunohistochemistry. A few pembrolizumab responders had their TCRs sequenced. Data came from immunoSEQ multiplex PCR; TCRdb stores just in-frame clones and leaves some out. The table shows 15,000 to 20,000 clones, with roughly 83% occurring only once. V dropped 0 bases and J dropped 2 bases, with 10 bases sitting between them. The CDR3 spans 15 residues. CDR1 SEHNR and CDR2 FQNEAQ come from the germline V gene (reference sequence). This chain joins TRBV7-9 and TRBJ2-5, with D uncertain. This sequence was found in an adult with mismatch repair-deficient cancer. Sequencing used PBMCs, obtained before pembrolizumab treatment. DNA for the CDR3: TGTGCCAGCAGCTTAGCCCCGGCAGGACAAGAGACCCAGTACTTC. It translates to CASSLAPAGQETQYF.